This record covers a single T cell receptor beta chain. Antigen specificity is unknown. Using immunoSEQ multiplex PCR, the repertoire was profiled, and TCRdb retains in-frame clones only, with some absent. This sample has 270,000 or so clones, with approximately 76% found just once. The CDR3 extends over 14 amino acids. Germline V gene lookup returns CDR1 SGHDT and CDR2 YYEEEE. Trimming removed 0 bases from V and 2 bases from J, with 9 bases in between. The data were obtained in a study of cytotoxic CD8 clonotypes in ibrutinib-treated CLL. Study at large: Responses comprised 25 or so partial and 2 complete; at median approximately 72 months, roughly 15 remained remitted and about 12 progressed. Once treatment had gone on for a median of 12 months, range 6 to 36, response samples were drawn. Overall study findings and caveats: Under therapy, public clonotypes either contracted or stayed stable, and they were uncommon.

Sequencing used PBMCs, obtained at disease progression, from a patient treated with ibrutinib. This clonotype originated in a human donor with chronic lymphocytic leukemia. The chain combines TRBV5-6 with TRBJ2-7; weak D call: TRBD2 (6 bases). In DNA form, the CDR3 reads TGTGCCAGCAGCTTGGGTGGAGGGACCTACGAGCAGTACTTC. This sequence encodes CASSLGGGTYEQYF.